These 30 T cell receptor beta chains were all obtained from the same sample, sequenced in a study of T cell repertoires in cytomegalovirus infection. TCRdb re-derived calls from the reads in MiXCR, one entry per CDR3 protein. This sample yields about a million distinct CDR3 sequences, of which approximately 31% are seen a single time; 13% belongs to the top ten. These TCRs' antigens remain unknown. The source was cultured CD8+ T cells from PBMCs, collected from culture after CMV antigen stimulation. These receptors all stem from a human donor in good health (CMV status not recorded). Some clones in this sample may be carry-over from other donors' samples.

Many counts were recorded for this clonotype. J is TRBJ2-7 and V is TRBV6-1, with no clear D. V lost 3 bases and J 2 bases, leaving 8 bases between the germline ends. Per the germline V gene, CDR1 is MNHNS and CDR2 is SASEGT. The CDR3 has 13 amino acids. The CDR3, as DNA: TGTGCCAGCAGTGAGTTCACTCCCTACGAGCAGTACGTC. This translates into CASSEFTPYEQYV.

This clonotype has just a few counts. V and J are TRBV28 and TRBJ2-4, with 12 nucleotides matching TRBD2. The CDR3 consists of 16 residues. J was trimmed by 4 bases and V by 6 bases; bases with no gene match: 7. CDR1 is MDHEN and CDR2 is SYDVKM in the germline V gene. The chain's CDR3 is CASRKLAGGKKNIQYF. The CDR3 DNA is TGTGCCAGCAGAAAACTAGCGGGGGGCAAAAAAAACATTCAGTACTTC.

In its sample, this clonotype was seen a few times. The chain has TRBV6-1 and TRBJ2-7, with a weak D call TRBD1 (6 bases). V lost 2 bases and J lost 0, with 11 bases in between. The CDR3 is 15 amino acids. Germline V gives CDR1 MNHNS, CDR2 SASEGT. This chain's CDR3 is CASSEHQGSSYEQYV. The CDR3 coding sequence is TGTGCCAGCAGTGAACATCAGGGGAGCTCCTACGAGCAGTACGTC.

V gene TRBV20-1 combines with J gene TRBJ2-1; the D is unclear. V lost 6 bases and J 0 bases, leaving 6 bases between the germline ends. The CDR3 is made up of 12 amino acids. Germline CDR1 DFQATT, CDR2 SNEGSKA (reference sequence). As DNA, the CDR3 is TGCAGTGCCCCGAACTCCTACAATGAGCAGTTCTTC. Translated: CSAPNSYNEQFF.

This clonotype was seen only once. V is TRBV4-2 and J is TRBJ1-2; D is uncertain. V was trimmed by 3 bases and J by 0 bases, leaving 14 bases between them. This CDR3 has 16 amino acids. Germline-derived CDR1 and CDR2 are LGHNA and YNFKEQ. The DNA for the CDR3 is TGTGCCAGCAGCCAGGGGATGGTCGCAACTAACTATGGCTACACCTTC. Its protein product is CASSQGMVATNYGYTF.

The gene calls are TRBV5-4 and TRBJ2-5; TRBD1 matches 7 bases. The CDR3 loop spans 15 amino acids. The germline V gene has CDR1 SGHNT and CDR2 YYREEE (reference sequence). Germline trimming cut 0 bases from V and 7 bases from J; bases unmatched to any gene: 9. Here the CDR3 DNA reads TGTGCCAGCAGCTTGGCCGGGACAGATTACGGGACCCAGTACTTC. This encodes CASSLAGTDYGTQYF.

This clonotype was seen a few times. The chain is built from TRBV15 and TRBJ2-1; 8 bases line up with TRBD1. The CDR3 length is 16 residues. Germline V gene lookup returns CDR1 LNHNV and CDR2 YYDKDF (reference sequence). Trimming took 1 base from V and 1 from J; bases not matched to a gene: 3. The CDR3 DNA reads as TGTGCCACCAGCAGAGGACAGGGGCCATCCTACAATGAGCAGTTCTTC. Amino acids: CATSRGQGPSYNEQFF. The full variable domain, with the rest looked up from reference TRBV15 and TRBJ2-1, is DAMVIQNPRYQVTQFGKPVTLSCSQTLNHNVMYWYQQKSSQAPKLLFHYYDKDFNNEADTPDNFQSRRPNTSFCFLDIRSPGLGDTAMYLCATSRGQGPSYNEQFFGPGTRLTVL.

This clonotype was counted many times. The chain combines TRBV7-2 with TRBJ2-7, with 8 bases matching TRBD1. V dropped 5 bases and J dropped 4; count of bases not matched to a gene: 10. The CDR3 is made up of 15 amino acids. CDR1 SGHTA and CDR2 FQGNSA come from the germline V gene. Here the CDR3 DNA reads TGTGCCAGCAGCCAAGTACGACAGGGGATATACGAGCAGTACTTC. Translating gives CASSQVRQGIYEQYF.

This clonotype was seen more than once but under ten times. This sequence joins TRBV4-1 and TRBJ1-1; no clear D. Germline CDR1 reads MGHRA; CDR2 reads YSYEKL. The CDR3 covers 18 residues. Deletions cut 4 bases from V and 1 base from J, with 22 bases between. The CDR3 reads CASSRKGQESSKNTEAFF. CDR3 nucleotide sequence: TGCGCCAGCAGCCGAAAAGGGCAGGAGTCCTCCAAGAACACTGAAGCTTTCTTT.

This clonotype showed up many times. The chain links TRBV7-8 to TRBJ1-2; D remains ambiguous. CDR3 length: 15 amino acids. V lost 1 base and J 0 bases, leaving 9 bases between the germline ends. The germline CDR1 and CDR2 sequences are SGHVS and FQNEAQ. As DNA, the CDR3 is TGTGCCAGCAGCTTAGAGGTGGAAACTAACTATGGCTACACCTTC. Translation gives CASSLEVETNYGYTF.

The rearrangement uses TRBV12-3 or TRBV12-4 and TRBJ1-6; TRBD1 agrees at 7 bases. V lost 0 bases to trimming and J lost 4 bases; unmatched junction nucleotides: 6. The CDR3 length is 17 residues. In DNA form, the CDR3 reads TGTGCCAGCAGTTTAGCGGGGGACAGCCCTTATAATTCACCCCTCCACTTT. Translation: CASSLAGDSPYNSPLHF.

This sequence joins TRBV4-3 and TRBJ2-1, with D perhaps TRBD1 (5 bases). Trimming pared 7 bases from V and 8 bases from J, leaving 18 bases between. CDR3 length equals 14 residues. Germline V gives CDR1 LGHNA, CDR2 YSLEER. CDR3 sequence reads: CASTSEMGPDEQFF. The CDR3 region has the DNA TGCGCCAGCACCTCCGAGATGGGGCCCGATGAGCAGTTCTTC.

This clonotype showed up just a few times. This rearrangement joins TRBV2 to TRBJ1-2; D is possibly TRBD1 (5 bases). The CDR3 is 14 residues long. Trimming took 10 bases from V and 3 from J, leaving 18 bases between them. Germline CDR1 is SNHLY and CDR2 is FYNNEI. The CDR3 DNA follows: TGTGCCAACAAGGGCCGGGGGGGAGACTATGGCTACACCTTC. It is translated as CANKGRGGDYGYTF.

CDR3 in DNA: TGTGCCAGCAGCTCGGAAGTGGGACTAGTTTCCTACGAGCAGTACTTC. It specifies CASSSEVGLVSYEQYF. The chain carries TRBV7-6 and TRBJ2-7; 8 bases fit TRBD2. Germline V gene lookup returns CDR1 SGHVS and CDR2 FNYEAQ. The length of the CDR3 is 16 residues. Trimming took 4 bases from V and 1 from J; bases not matched to a gene: 9. Together with reference TRBV7-6 and TRBJ2-7, the CDR3 gives the full variable domain: GAGVSQSPRYKVTKRGQDVALRCDPISGHVSLYWYRQALGQGPEFLTYFNYEAQQDKSGLPNDRFSAERPEGSISTLTIQRTEQRDSAMYRCASSSEVGLVSYEQYFGPGTRLTVT.

This sequence joins TRBV6-5 and TRBJ1-1, with D uncertain. V shed 8 bases and J shed 4 bases, with 14 bases lying between them. This CDR3 spans 13 amino acids. Germline CDR1 is MNHEY and CDR2 is SVGAGI. CDR3: CASAVRHFTEAFF. The CDR3, as DNA: TGTGCCAGCGCGGTACGACACTTCACTGAAGCTTTCTTT.

This clonotype has more than one count but fewer than ten. The chain links TRBV20-1 to TRBJ2-1, with 7 bases matching TRBD1. The length of the CDR3 is 13 residues. From germline, CDR1 is DFQATT and CDR2 SNEGSKA (reference sequence). V lost 2 bases to trimming and J lost 7 bases; unmatched junction nucleotides: 5. The CDR3 bases are TGCAGTGCTAGAAGACAGGGACGGAATGAGCAGTTCTTC. It yields the protein CSARRQGRNEQFF.

This chain connects TRBV28 to TRBJ2-7; 8 bases are a match to TRBD1. This CDR3 spans 16 amino acids. The germline CDR1 and CDR2 sequences are MDHEN and SYDVKM. The J segment lost 0 bases and the V segment lost 5 bases, leaving 9 bases of the junction unmatched. The CDR3 DNA reads as TGTGCCAGCAGTACCCTTCACAGGGGGGCCTCCTACGAGCAGTACGTC. Translated, it gives CASSTLHRGASYEQYV.

This chain links TRBV4-1 with TRBJ2-1; D perhaps matches TRBD2 (6 bases). This CDR3 comprises 17 residues. V was cut by 1 base and J by 6 bases, with 19 bases left in between. Germline V CDR1 and CDR2: MGHRA, YSYEKL. CDR3 loop: CASSQVVGLSGANEQFF. CDR3 DNA sequence: TGCGCCAGCAGCCAAGTCGTTGGACTTAGCGGCGCCAATGAGCAGTTCTTC.

A single count supports this clonotype. This rearrangement joins TRBV7-4 to TRBJ2-3; 7 positions agree with TRBD1. Germline-derived CDR1 and CDR2 are SGHVT and SQSDAQ. The CDR3 totals 16 residues. Germline trimming cut 5 bases from V and 3 bases from J; bases unmatched to any gene: 11. This CDR3 reads CASSIWAGTETDTQYF. The CDR3 DNA is TGTGCCAGCAGCATATGGGCCGGGACAGAAACAGATACGCAGTATTTT. Full variable domain (remainder filled in from reference TRBV7-4 and TRBJ2-3): GAGVSQSPRYKVAKRGRDVALRCDSISGHVTLYWYRQTLGQGSEVLTYSQSDAQRDKSGRPSGRFSAERPERSVSTLKIQRTEQGDSAVYLCASSIWAGTETDTQYFGPGTRLTVL.

V usage is TRBV27 and J usage is TRBJ2-5; no clear D. Trimming cost V 4 bases and J 7 bases, with 7 bases left between them. This CDR3 region has 11 residues. Germline loops: CDR1 MNHEY, CDR2 SMNVEV (reference sequence). CDR3 sequence: CASSWAGTQYF. DNA of the CDR3: TGTGCCAGCAGTTGGGCTGGGACCCAGTACTTC.

CDR3 sequence: CSATGGVGGGGTDTQYF. The CDR3 DNA reads as TGCAGTGCTACCGGGGGGGTTGGCGGGGGGGGCACAGATACGCAGTATTTT. The chain joins TRBV20-1 to TRBJ2-3; TRBD2 agrees at 9 bases. The CDR3 is made up of 17 amino acids. CDR1 and CDR2 (germline): DFQATT, SNEGSKA (reference sequence). V lost 4 bases to trimming and J lost 1 base; unmatched junction nucleotides: 12.

The gene calls are TRBV7-9 and TRBJ2-1; 10 bases are shared with TRBD2. V was pared by 5 bases and J by 2 bases, with 3 bases of the junction left unmatched. The CDR3 has 15 amino acids. Germline values: CDR1 SEHNR, CDR2 FQNEAQ (reference sequence). The CDR3 region is CASSVLAGPYNEQFF. The CDR3 DNA is TGTGCCAGCAGCGTACTAGCGGGGCCCTACAATGAGCAGTTCTTC.

In its sample, this clonotype was seen many times. For the CDR3, the DNA is TGTGCCAGCAGCCCCTCCGACAGGGGGATTAATTCACCCCTCCACTTT. It yields the protein CASSPSDRGINSPLHF. This rearrangement joins TRBV7-6 to TRBJ1-6, with TRBD1 matching over 9 bases. Germline V gives CDR1 SGHVS, CDR2 FNYEAQ. This CDR3 region has 16 residues. With V trimmed by 5 bases and J by 6 bases, 8 bases remained unmatched.

V and J are TRBV13 and TRBJ2-2; D is uncertain. Germline values: CDR1 PRHDT, CDR2 FYEKMQ (reference sequence). The CDR3 sequence is 15 residues long. Trimming shortened V by 5 bases and J by 4 bases, and 14 bases separated the two germline ends. The CDR3 coding sequence is TGTGCCAGCAGCCACGACATACCATCCACCGGGGAGCTGTTTTTT. Translation: CASSHDIPSTGELFF.

In this sample, this clonotype turned up many times. The chain is built from TRBV7-9 and TRBJ2-7; 8 bases line up with TRBD1. The CDR3 runs to 15 residues. Trimming at V came to 3 bases and at J to 2 bases, leaving 6 bases not matched to a gene. CDR1 and CDR2 (germline): SEHNR, FQNEAQ (reference sequence). CDR3 nucleotides: TGTGCCAGCAGCTTCGGACAGGGTCGGACCTACGAGCAGTACTTC. As protein: CASSFGQGRTYEQYF.

This clonotype came up many times. The chain has TRBV28 and TRBJ1-2; 9 bases line up with TRBD1. V shed 1 base and J 7 bases; nucleotides not matched to a gene: 7. Per germline, CDR1 MDHEN and CDR2 SYDVKM. This CDR3 is built from 15 residues. CDR3 in amino acids: CASSLSRDRVVGYTF. CDR3 nucleotides: TGTGCCAGCAGTTTATCCCGGGACAGGGTGGTTGGCTACACCTTC.

At least ten counts were recorded for this clonotype. This chain connects TRBV7-6 to TRBJ2-5, with TRBD1 matching over 12 bases. CDR1 is SGHVS and CDR2 is FNYEAQ in the germline V gene. This CDR3 comprises 17 residues. Unmatched junction bases numbered 8, after V lost 3 bases and J lost 3 bases. The CDR3 loop is CASSLLRDRGPEETQYF. CDR3 bases: TGTGCCAGCAGCTTGCTGAGGGACAGGGGGCCCGAAGAGACCCAGTACTTC.

The genes are TRBV28 and TRBJ2-7; D is possibly TRBD1 (5 bases). V lost 7 bases and J 0 bases, leaving 13 bases between the germline ends. This CDR3 has 14 residues. The germline V gene encodes CDR1 MDHEN and CDR2 SYDVKM. The CDR3 region has the DNA TGTGCCAGCAACCTTCGGACACCCTCCTACGAGCAGTACGTC. Translated, it gives CASNLRTPSYEQYV.

There are a few counts of this clonotype. This rearrangement joins TRBV7-6 to TRBJ2-1; no clear D gene. Trimming pared 1 base from V and 4 bases from J, leaving 11 bases between. Germline V gives CDR1 SGHVS, CDR2 FNYEAQ. The CDR3 is 15 amino acids. CDR3 coding DNA: TGTGCCAGCAGCTTAGACCAGGCTTTGTACAATGAGCAGTTCTTC. This translates into CASSLDQALYNEQFF.

V and J are TRBV7-2 and TRBJ1-4; D remains unclear. The CDR3 runs to 15 residues. Germline assignment: CDR1 SGHTA and CDR2 FQGNSA. The V gene lost 2 bases and the J gene lost 4 bases, with 11 bases spanning the gap. The CDR3 DNA sequence: TGTGCCAGCAGCTTAAGGACGGTGCTTAATGAAAAACTGTTTTTT. Translating it yields CASSLRTVLNEKLFF.